This T cell receptor beta chain was obtained from a study of CD8+ T cells in alopecia areata (dated by TCRdb to the late 2010s). For context, the study as a whole: The treated patients took part in an open-label pilot trial in which moderate-to-severe alopecia areata was treated with oral tofacitinib at 5 to 10 mg twice daily. Tofacitinib was given for 6 to 18 months, followed by 6 months of follow-up off drug to assess delayed response and recurrence. Disease severity in treated patients was measured with the SALT score, which quantifies the percentage of affected scalp surface area. In both human patients and the C3H/HeJ mouse model, the study applied high-throughput TCRbeta sequencing to look at T cell clonal expansion in alopecia areata. Human TCRbeta sequencing covered scalp tissue and sorted CD4+ and CD8+ peripheral blood T cells from patchy and totalis/universalis alopecia areata patients and healthy controls. Biopsies were taken from tofacitinib-treated patients at baseline and at 4 and 24 weeks of treatment, and a later scalp biopsy was taken in several of the tofacitinib-treated patients. Clonality in the scalp was compared among normal scalp (n=4), patchy alopecia areata scalp (n=8), and alopecia totalis/universalis scalp (n=8). The RNA source kit depended on sample type: the PAXgene miRNA kit for fixed scalp, the miRNeasy kit for PBMCs, and the RNeasy kit for mouse skin. TCRbeta CDR3 regions were amplified by immunoSEQ multiplex PCR using 35 Vbeta forward and 13 Jbeta reverse primers. Broader findings and caveats from the paper: Compared with mice, TCR sequences shared between patients were less clear, possibly partly because of HLA diversity across the patient population. Unlike mouse skin, where gammadelta T cells dominate, normal human skin contains resident alphabeta T cells that get sequenced too, which complicates analysis of the scalp TCR repertoire. Compared with normal scalp, lesional scalp had higher clonality and more expanded CD8+ clones, particularly in alopecia totalis/universalis, a pattern that suggests antigenic drive. Many expanded lesional clones were found to persist in scalp and blood during tofacitinib treatment, and relapse after treatment cessation may be partly explained by this persistence. Tofacitinib significantly lowered scalp clonality and the number of expanded CD8+ clones among the top 100 scalp clones. Because the treated cohort was small and included a single nonresponder, larger studies are needed to assess links between baseline CD8+ expansion and response.

The intended sense of this specimen's time point label: around 22 weeks on oral tofacitinib. The sample's treatment or condition, from its label and the paper: oral pan-JAK inhibitor, 5-10 mg twice daily. From alopecia areata patients, peripheral blood was collected along with lesional scalp punch biopsies. PBMCs were isolated by density centrifugation and stained for CD3, CD4 and CD8, and CD4+ and CD8+ T cells were sorted on a FACSAria. A remark on this clone: Its specific antigen is unknown. Base qualities were left out, and no much larger clone turns up one base away.

Trimming costs V 6 bases and J 7 bases, and their ends lie 9 bases apart. The CDR3 starts with the cysteine, ends with the phenylalanine, and has 11 residues. Of all the DNA, just the CDR3 is kept, 33 bases in frame from base 1. The germline V gene (reference sequence) gives CDR1 as DFQATT and CDR2 as SNEGSKA. The library was prepared using the immunoSEQ multiplex PCR assay. For TCR sequencing, RNA was extracted from every sample and reverse transcribed into cDNA to serve as template. First-strand cDNA was synthesized with SuperScript III using a 2:1 mix of oligo-dT and random hexamers. A synthetic immune receptor repertoire was used to gauge amplification bias, and whatever bias remained was removed computationally. The published analysis was carried out like this. Raw reads were preprocessed for error removal, and CDR3 was defined according to IMGT conventions as running from the conserved cysteine to phenylalanine. Clonality was calculated as 1 minus Shannon entropy normalized by log2 of the number of productive unique TCRs. CD4 or CD8 identity of scalp clones was inferred by cross-referencing scalp TCRbeta sequences with sorted blood CD4 and CD8 repertoires. TCRdb holds this immuneACCESS table with in-frame rearrangements only. Some clones are missing; in checked studies, unresolved V genes explain under half, and the rest has no known cause. The V and J calls and clone size are taken from that table; D and trimming were inferred from the DNA. The sample contains 150,000 to 200,000 clones, 60% of them found a single time. 1% of the sample is held by the ten biggest clonotypes.

The starting material was CD4+ T cells sorted from blood, obtained at week 24, from a patient treated with tofacitinib. Recombination connected TRBV20-1 to TRBJ2-2, with a tentative D gene TRBD2 over 5 matching bases. This receptor was identified in a human donor with alopecia areata. The bases read TGCAGTGCGGACTCGGTCGGGGAGCTGTTTTTT. This yields the protein CSADSVGELFF.